The subject of this entry is one T cell receptor (beta chain). The germline V gene has CDR1 SGHRS and CDR2 YFSETQ. The CDR3 loop spans 14 amino acids. Between the trimmed V and J ends, which lost 1 base and 5 bases, there was a span of 12 bases. The sample is drawn from a study of technical replicates of blood from several donors. The table came from immunoSEQ multiplex PCR; TCRdb's copy has only in-frame clones and leaves some out. Counted here are tens of thousands of clones, 91% occurring once; the ten biggest clones make up 3% to 4%. Sequencing input: PBMCs. The TCR was taken from a human donor in good health. Some clones in this sample may be carry-over from other donors' samples. The chain links TRBV5-1 to TRBJ2-5, with a possible D match to TRBD2 (5 bases). This CDR3 reads CASSLYGSRETQYF. CDR3 sequence (DNA): TGCGCCAGCAGCTTGTATGGGAGCCGGGAGACCCAGTACTTC. Using reference TRBV5-1 and TRBJ2-5 for the parts outside the CDR3, the full variable domain is KAGVTQTPRYLIKTRGQQVTLSCSPISGHRSVSWYQQTPGQGLQFLFEYFSETQRNKGNFPGRFSGRQFSNSRSEMNVSTLELGDSALYLCASSLYGSRETQYFGPGTRLLVL.